A single sample gave rise to the 27 T cell receptor beta chains below, sequenced in a study of cytomegalovirus exposure and HLA in healthy donors. The PCR employed 60 Vbeta primers together with 13 Jbeta primers. The data were produced by immunoSEQ multiplex PCR, yet TCRdb's version contains in-frame clones alone and is incomplete. Here the sample spans over 65,000 clones, over 75% being singletons. The sequenced sample was PBMCs. The receptors here all came from a human donor in good health.

The chain joins TRBV11-3 to TRBJ2-1; no reliable D call. V lost 3 bases and J lost 0, with 6 bases in between. CDR1 is SGHNT, CDR2 YENEEA, per germline. This CDR3 region has 14 residues. CDR3 bases: TGTGCCAGCAGCTTGGCTAGCTCCTACAATGAGCAGTTCTTC. Translated: CASSLASSYNEQFF.

The genes are TRBV5-8 and TRBJ1-1; D is uncertain. V lost 5 bases and J 8 bases, leaving 13 bases between the germline ends. The CDR3 totals 12 residues. Per the germline V gene, CDR1 is SGHTS and CDR2 is YDEGEE. The CDR3 nucleotides read TGTGCCAGCAGAAAAGCGGCTCCAGAAGCTTTCTTT. This encodes CASRKAAPEAFF.

The chain has TRBV7-8 and TRBJ2-2; TRBD1 matches 7 bases. Germline V gene lookup returns CDR1 SGHVS and CDR2 FQNEAQ. V was pared by 0 bases and J by 1 base, with 2 bases of the junction left unmatched. This CDR3 contains 16 residues. The CDR3 sequence is CASSLAGTENTGELFF. The CDR3 nucleotides read TGTGCCAGCAGCTTAGCGGGGACAGAGAACACCGGGGAGCTGTTTTTT.

CDR3 protein: CASSSRLNTEAFF. CDR3 in DNA: TGCGCCAGCAGCTCCAGGCTGAACACTGAAGCTTTCTTT. This chain connects TRBV5-1 to TRBJ1-1; D ambiguous. The V end lost 3 bases, the J end lost 0 bases, and 6 bases lay between the germline ends. CDR1 is SGHRS, CDR2 YFSETQ, per germline. The length of the CDR3 is 13 residues.

This chain connects TRBV7-2 to TRBJ2-7; TRBD1 aligns across 8 bases. Germline values: CDR1 SGHTA, CDR2 FQGNSA. The CDR3 is made up of 15 amino acids. V gave up 5 bases and J gave up 4 bases; unmatched junction bases: 10. The CDR3 coding sequence is TGTGCCAGCAGCCTTCAGGGGGCGGGATTATACGAGCAGTACTTC. It encodes CASSLQGAGLYEQYF.

The chain joins TRBV18 to TRBJ2-7; TRBD2 aligns across 7 bases. V gave up 6 bases and J gave up 2 bases; unmatched junction bases: 25. CDR3 size: 20 residues. The germline gives CDR1 KGHSH, CDR2 LQKENI. The DNA of the CDR3 is TGTGCCAGCTCCCACCAAAAAGATGGGACTAATCCTTGGACCGCCTACGAGCAGTACTTC. It is translated as CASSHQKDGTNPWTAYEQYF.

The gene calls are TRBV30 and TRBJ2-1; 11 bases are a match to TRBD1. The CDR3 has 17 amino acids. Germline V gene data show CDR1 as GTSNPN and CDR2 as SVGIG (reference sequence). V lost 0 bases, J lost 9 bases, and 13 bases stayed unmatched. The CDR3 nucleotides are TGTGCCTGGAGTGTACTAATAGGGGACAGGGGGAAAGGTGAGCAGTTCTTC. This encodes CAWSVLIGDRGKGEQFF.

This chain connects TRBV10-3 to TRBJ1-2, with D maybe TRBD1 (6 bases). Germline V gives CDR1 ENHRY, CDR2 SYGVKD. V was trimmed by 3 bases and J by 8 bases, leaving 13 bases between them. The CDR3 runs 13 residues. CDR3 sequence reads: CAISDPRGRGYTF. In DNA form, the CDR3 reads TGTGCCATCAGTGACCCCAGGGGAAGAGGCTACACCTTC.

This CDR3 is CASSEGDRGNSPLHF. CDR3 nucleotide sequence: TGTGCCAGCAGTGAAGGGGACAGGGGTAATTCACCCCTCCACTTT. The gene calls are TRBV6-1 and TRBJ1-6, with 10 bases matching TRBD1. Trimming at V came to 1 base and at J to 6 bases, leaving 0 bases not matched to a gene. CDR3 length equals 15 residues. Per germline, CDR1 MNHNS and CDR2 SASEGT.

The V call is TRBV7-3, the J call TRBJ2-1, with 11 bases identical to TRBD2. V was pared by 2 bases and J by 5 bases, with 2 bases of the junction left unmatched. The CDR3 consists of 15 residues. Per germline, CDR1 SGHTA and CDR2 FQGTGA. The CDR3 DNA follows: TGTGCCAGCAGCTTACTAGCGGGGGGAGACAATGAGCAGTTCTTC. This gives the protein CASSLLAGGDNEQFF.

The chain combines TRBV5-1 with TRBJ2-2; TRBD1 aligns across 7 bases. The junction had 4 bases not matched to a gene; V was cut back by 4 bases and J by 1 base. In germline, CDR1 is SGHRS, CDR2 YFSETQ. The CDR3 is 15 residues long. The CDR3 region is CASSPGQVNTGELFF. DNA of the CDR3: TGCGCCAGCAGCCCCGGACAGGTGAACACCGGGGAGCTGTTTTTT.

The chain has TRBV11-2 and TRBJ1-6, with a tentative D call TRBD1 (5 bases). Germline values: CDR1 SGHAT, CDR2 FQNNGV. The CDR3 contains 14 residues. V lost 1 base and J 10 bases, leaving 11 bases between the germline ends. CDR3 residues: CASSLGQGGSPLHF. Here the CDR3 DNA reads TGTGCCAGCAGCTTAGGGCAGGGCGGCTCACCCCTCCACTTT.

This chain joins TRBV30 and TRBJ1-1; D remains ambiguous. This CDR3 spans 13 amino acids. V lost 2 bases and J lost 1, with 8 bases in between. Germline V gives CDR1 GTSNPN, CDR2 SVGIG (reference sequence). CDR3 amino acids: CAWSPGPNTEAFF. CDR3 sequence (DNA): TGTGCCTGGAGTCCAGGCCCGAACACTGAAGCTTTCTTT.

This rearrangement joins TRBV19 to TRBJ1-5; D might be TRBD1 (5 bases). The V and J ends lost 3 bases and 5 bases respectively, with 14 bases between them. From germline, CDR1 is LNHDA and CDR2 SQIVND (reference sequence). The CDR3 contains 15 residues. Written as DNA, the CDR3 is TGTGCCAGTAGTATGGAGGGGCGCATATATCAGCCCCAGCATTTT. It translates to CASSMEGRIYQPQHF.

The chain recombines TRBV5-8 with TRBJ2-7; 8 nucleotides line up with TRBD2. After removal of 0 bases from V and 2 bases from J, the junction contained 1 base not matched to a gene. In germline, CDR1 is SGHTS, CDR2 YDEGEE. The CDR3 runs to 14 residues. The CDR3 DNA follows: TGTGCCAGCAGCTTGGGACTAGCGACCTACGAGCAGTACTTC. Its translation: CASSLGLATYEQYF.

This clone is a singleton in its sample. The rearrangement uses TRBV11-2 and TRBJ2-1; a weak D match, TRBD2 (6 bases). V lost 5 bases to trimming and J lost 4 bases, with 24 bases between them. CDR1 and CDR2 (germline): SGHAT, FQNNGV. The CDR3 loop spans 18 amino acids. The CDR3 DNA follows: TGTGCCAGCAGCCGGACCGGCGGGGATGTCCAGGTGTACAATGAGCAGTTCTTC. Translation: CASSRTGGDVQVYNEQFF.

V gene TRBV28 combines with J gene TRBJ1-4; 10 bases map to TRBD1. Germline V gene lookup returns CDR1 MDHEN and CDR2 SYDVKM. The CDR3 totals 18 residues. The ends lost 6 bases at V and 7 bases at J; junction bases unmatched: 17. CDR3 residues: CASSRQGALSRRTEKLFF. The CDR3 DNA sequence: TGTGCCAGCAGCCGACAGGGGGCGTTGTCTAGGAGGACTGAAAAACTGTTTTTT.

This rearrangement joins TRBV5-4 to TRBJ1-2; no firm D call. Per germline, CDR1 SGHNT and CDR2 YYREEE (reference sequence). V dropped 0 bases and J dropped 9 bases, with 12 bases sitting between them. This CDR3 is built from 13 residues. This chain's CDR3 is CASSLDQEARYTF. The CDR3 region has the DNA TGTGCCAGCAGCTTGGATCAGGAGGCCCGCTACACCTTC.

The V and J genes are TRBV5-1 and TRBJ2-3; TRBD2 is a possible D gene (6 bases). CDR3 length: 13 residues. V lost 6 bases to trimming and J lost 2 bases, with 10 bases between them. Germline CDR1 reads SGHRS; CDR2 reads YFSETQ. The CDR3 loop reads CASTGGYTDTQYF. The CDR3 DNA is TGCGCCAGCACCGGGGGTTACACAGATACGCAGTATTTT.

V gene TRBV2 combines with J gene TRBJ1-5; D gene unclear. The CDR3 contains 14 residues. Trimming left V 6 bases short and J 3 bases short, with 12 bases between. CDR1 is SNHLY and CDR2 is FYNNEI in the germline V gene. The chain's CDR3 is CASRLRHLNQPQHF. The CDR3 region has the DNA TGTGCCAGCAGGCTCAGACATCTCAATCAGCCCCAGCATTTT.

This rearrangement joins TRBV30 to TRBJ1-1; TRBD1 might be the D (5 bases). Trimming took off 5 bases at V and 3 bases at J, with 13 bases between the two ends. In germline, CDR1 is GTSNPN, CDR2 SVGIG (reference sequence). The CDR3 loop spans 13 amino acids. CDR3 protein: CAWGRDGYTEAFF. The CDR3 DNA sequence: TGTGCCTGGGGCAGGGATGGCTACACTGAAGCTTTCTTT.

The chain couples TRBV7-8 to TRBJ2-5; 8 bases line up with TRBD2. The V and J ends lost 3 bases and 3 bases, in that order; junction bases with no gene match: 6. CDR1 and CDR2 from the germline V gene are SGHVS and FQNEAQ. The CDR3 consists of 15 residues. CDR3 bases: TGTGCCAGCAGCTTCTCGGGGGGGCTGAAAGAGACCCAGTACTTC. It yields the protein CASSFSGGLKETQYF.

This rearrangement joins TRBV29-1 to TRBJ1-1; tentatively, D is TRBD1 (5 bases). The germline gives CDR1 SQVTM, CDR2 ANQGSEA. The CDR3 has 12 amino acids. V was trimmed by 7 bases and J by 3 bases, leaving 12 bases between them. CDR3 region: CSAGEEDTEAFF. The CDR3 DNA reads as TGCAGCGCGGGGGAGGAGGACACTGAAGCTTTCTTT.

The CDR3 sequence: CASSLDPDRVRGTEAFF. The CDR3 DNA follows: TGTGCCAGCAGCTTAGACCCCGACAGGGTACGGGGCACTGAAGCTTTCTTT. The gene calls are TRBV11-2 and TRBJ1-1, with 7 positions matching TRBD1. The V segment lost 0 bases and the J segment 4 bases; nucleotides outside the gene matches: 11. The CDR3 spans 17 residues. Germline V gene sequence: CDR1 SGHAT, CDR2 FQNNGV.

This clone has a handful of counts. The chain is built from TRBV6-1 and TRBJ2-7; 12 bases agree with TRBD2. The CDR3 is 20 amino acids. Germline lookup yields CDR1 MNHNS and CDR2 SASEGT. J was trimmed by 5 bases and V by 2 bases; bases with no gene match: 19. CDR3 residues: CASSEWSGGWGLAGSNEQYF. The DNA of the CDR3 is TGTGCCAGCAGTGAATGGTCCGGGGGATGGGGACTAGCGGGCAGCAACGAGCAGTACTTC.

This chain joins TRBV5-4 and TRBJ2-3, with TRBD1 matching 9 bases. Per the germline V gene, CDR1 is SGHNT and CDR2 is YYREEE (reference sequence). After removal of 6 bases from V and 3 bases from J, the junction contained 8 bases not matched to a gene. The CDR3 extends over 15 amino acids. The CDR3: CASTGRDRVTDTQYF. The CDR3 DNA reads as TGTGCCAGCACCGGCCGGGACAGGGTTACAGATACGCAGTATTTT.

The rearrangement links TRBV6-1 to TRBJ1-2, with 8 bases fitting TRBD1. J was trimmed by 4 bases and V by 1 base; bases with no gene match: 5. In germline, CDR1 is MNHNS, CDR2 SASEGT. The CDR3 has 15 residues. The CDR3 spells CASSEEPGGSYGYTF. In nucleotides, the CDR3 is TGTGCCAGCAGTGAAGAACCAGGGGGCAGCTATGGCTACACCTTC.